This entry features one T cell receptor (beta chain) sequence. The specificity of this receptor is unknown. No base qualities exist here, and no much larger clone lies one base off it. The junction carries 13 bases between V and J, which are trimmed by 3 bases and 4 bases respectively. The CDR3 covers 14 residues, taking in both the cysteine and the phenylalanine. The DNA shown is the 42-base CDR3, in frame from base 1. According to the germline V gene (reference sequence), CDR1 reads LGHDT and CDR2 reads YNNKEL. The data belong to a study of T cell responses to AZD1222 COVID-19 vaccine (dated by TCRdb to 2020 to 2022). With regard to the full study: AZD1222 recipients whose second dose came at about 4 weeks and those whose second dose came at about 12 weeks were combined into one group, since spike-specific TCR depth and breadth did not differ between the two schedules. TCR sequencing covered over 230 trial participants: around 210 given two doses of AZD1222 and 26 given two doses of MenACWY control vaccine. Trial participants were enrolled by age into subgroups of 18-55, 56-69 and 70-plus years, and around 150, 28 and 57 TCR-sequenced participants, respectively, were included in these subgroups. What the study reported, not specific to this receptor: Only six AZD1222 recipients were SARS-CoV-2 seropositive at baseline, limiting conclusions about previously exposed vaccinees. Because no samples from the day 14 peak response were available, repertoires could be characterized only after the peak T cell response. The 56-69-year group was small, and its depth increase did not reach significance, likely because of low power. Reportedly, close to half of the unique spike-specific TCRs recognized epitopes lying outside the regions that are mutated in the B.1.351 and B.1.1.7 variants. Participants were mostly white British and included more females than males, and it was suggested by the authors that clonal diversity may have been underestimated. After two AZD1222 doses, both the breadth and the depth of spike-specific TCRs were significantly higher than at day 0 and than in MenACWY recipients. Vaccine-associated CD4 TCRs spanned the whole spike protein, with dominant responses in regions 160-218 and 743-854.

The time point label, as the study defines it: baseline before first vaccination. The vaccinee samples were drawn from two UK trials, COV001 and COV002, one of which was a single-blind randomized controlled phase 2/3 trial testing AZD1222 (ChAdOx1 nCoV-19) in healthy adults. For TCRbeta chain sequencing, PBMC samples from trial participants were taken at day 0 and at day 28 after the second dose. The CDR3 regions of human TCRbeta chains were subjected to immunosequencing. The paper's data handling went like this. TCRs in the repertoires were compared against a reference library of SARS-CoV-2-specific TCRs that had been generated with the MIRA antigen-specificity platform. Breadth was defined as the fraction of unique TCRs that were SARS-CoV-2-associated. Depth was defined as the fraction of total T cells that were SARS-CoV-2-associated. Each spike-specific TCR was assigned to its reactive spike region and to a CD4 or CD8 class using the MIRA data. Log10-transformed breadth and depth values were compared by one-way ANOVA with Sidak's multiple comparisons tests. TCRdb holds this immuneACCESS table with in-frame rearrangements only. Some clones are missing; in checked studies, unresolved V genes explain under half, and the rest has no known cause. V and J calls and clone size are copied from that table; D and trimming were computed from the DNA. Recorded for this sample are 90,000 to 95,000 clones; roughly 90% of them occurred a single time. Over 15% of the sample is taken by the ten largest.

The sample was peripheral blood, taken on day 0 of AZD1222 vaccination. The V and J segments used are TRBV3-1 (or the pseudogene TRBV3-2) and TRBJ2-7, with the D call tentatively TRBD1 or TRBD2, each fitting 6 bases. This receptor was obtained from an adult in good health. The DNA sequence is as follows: TGTGCCAGCAGCCACGGGGGCGGGGAGTACGAGCAGTACTTC. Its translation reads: CASSHGGGEYEQYF.